The clone carrying this T cell receptor beta chain turned up a few times. Trimming left V 4 bases short and J 0 bases short, with 13 bases between. CDR1 and CDR2 from the germline V gene are SGHDN and FVKESK. This CDR3 contains 16 residues. Original handling: Nucleated cell number was recorded as an estimate derived from reference gene primer amplification. Sequencing was performed with immunoSEQ multiplex PCR; in TCRdb, only in-frame clones are kept and a portion is missing. That table gives V, J and clone size, and the DNA gave D and trimming. The repertoire holds about 40,000 clones, about 88% seen once, with around 13% in the top ten. The sample is drawn from a study of blood T cell repertoires in COVID-19. In the study overall: Nucleic acid was either cDNA or gDNA, and it came from T cells, B-cell-depleted T cells, or PBMCs.

J is TRBJ1-3 and V is TRBV14; D uncertain. The sample was peripheral blood. This sequence was found in a human donor in a cohort sampled during active COVID-19. CDR3 residues: CASSRPGSNSGNTIYF. CDR3 nucleotides: TGTGCCAGCAGCCGCCCGGGGAGCAACTCTGGAAACACCATATATTTT.